Shown below are 16 T cell receptor beta chains from a single sample sequenced in a study of T cell responses to AZD1222 COVID-19 vaccine. Repertoires were generated with immunoSEQ multiplex PCR, while TCRdb's copy carries only in-frame clones and drops some. The sample has about 15,000 clones; about nine tenths are singletons. Specimen: peripheral blood, collected 28 days after the second AZD1222 dose. The receptors derive from an adult who received the AZD1222 COVID-19 vaccine.

The chain recombines TRBV11-2 with TRBJ2-4; TRBD2 agrees at 8 bases. The V gene end was trimmed by 4 bases and the J gene end by 3 bases; junction bases not matched to a gene: 14. CDR3 length equals 18 residues. Germline V gives CDR1 SGHAT, CDR2 FQNNGV. CDR3 loop: CASSSSLAPGGDKNIQYF. For the CDR3, the DNA is TGTGCCAGCAGCTCCTCACTAGCGCCCGGGGGGGACAAAAACATTCAGTACTTC.

The chain carries TRBV28 and TRBJ2-6; D gene ambiguous. This CDR3 region has 14 residues. V dropped 1 base and J dropped 0 bases, with 1 base sitting between them. Germline CDR1 is MDHEN and CDR2 is SYDVKM. This chain's CDR3 is CASSLFSGANVLTF. DNA for the CDR3: TGTGCCAGCAGTTTATTCTCTGGGGCCAACGTCCTGACTTTC. Filled out from reference TRBV28 and TRBJ2-6, the complete variable domain reads DVKVTQSSRYLVKRTGEKVFLECVQDMDHENMFWYRQDPGLGLRLIYFSYDVKMKEKGDIPEGYSVSREKKERFSLILESASTNQTSMYLCASSLFSGANVLTFGAGSRLTVL.

The chain uses TRBV28 and TRBJ1-1, with unresolved D. V lost 3 bases and J lost 6, with 11 bases in between. The CDR3 runs 13 residues. Germline lookup yields CDR1 MDHEN and CDR2 SYDVKM. CDR3 protein: CASSFSRVAEAFF. CDR3 DNA: TGTGCCAGCAGTTTTAGTAGGGTGGCTGAAGCTTTCTTT.

CDR3 in amino acids: CASSLGETQYF. CDR3 sequence (DNA): TGTGCCAGCAGTTTGGGGGAGACCCAGTACTTC. The chain recombines TRBV12-3 or TRBV12-4 with TRBJ2-5; D is ambiguous. Between the trimmed V and J ends, which lost 3 bases and 5 bases, there was a span of 4 bases. The CDR3 is 11 residues long.

The chain joins TRBV19 to TRBJ1-2, with D hard to call. Trimming took off 7 bases at V and 3 bases at J, with 15 bases between the two ends. Germline CDR1 reads LNHDA; CDR2 reads SQIVND (reference sequence). The length of the CDR3 is 14 residues. The CDR3 DNA is TGTGCCAGTACTGGTACAAACAGAGACTATGGCTACACCTTC. Its translation is CASTGTNRDYGYTF.

This clone was detected once. J is TRBJ2-2 and V is TRBV15, with D possibly being TRBD2 (5 bases). The germline V gene has CDR1 LNHNV and CDR2 YYDKDF (reference sequence). Trimming cost V 1 base and J 4 bases, with 7 bases left between them. This CDR3 spans 14 amino acids. In DNA form, the CDR3 reads TGTGCCACCAGCAGAGTCCGGGGCACCGGGGAGCTGTTTTTT. Translation gives CATSRVRGTGELFF.

This clone is labeled large (0.1 to 1%). The gene calls are TRBV10-2 and TRBJ2-7; D possibly corresponds to TRBD1 (6 bases). The length of the CDR3 is 12 residues. Germline V gene sequence: CDR1 WSHSY, CDR2 SAAADI. The ends were cut back, 6 bases at V and 6 bases at J, with 12 bases in the middle. CDR3 DNA: TGCGCCAGCAGGTACAGGGTTTCCGAGCAGTACTTC. This codes for CASRYRVSEQYF.

In its sample, this clone was seen once. V and J are TRBV28 and TRBJ1-4; 8 nucleotides match TRBD1. The V gene end was trimmed by 4 bases and the J gene end by 5 bases; junction bases not matched to a gene: 6. The V gene's germline CDR1 is MDHEN and CDR2 SYDVKM. This CDR3 has 15 residues. CDR3 DNA sequence: TGTGCCAGCAGTTCCTTTCAGGGGGCAAATGAAAAACTGTTTTTT. This gives the protein CASSSFQGANEKLFF.

The chain recombines TRBV24-1 with TRBJ2-1, with a tentative D call TRBD1 (6 bases). Trimming took off 5 bases at V and 8 bases at J, with 12 bases between the two ends. CDR3 size: 13 residues. CDR1 KGHDR and CDR2 SFDVKD come from the germline V gene. The CDR3 here is CATSGSQGDEQFF. The CDR3 region has the DNA TGTGCCACCAGTGGTTCACAGGGCGATGAGCAGTTCTTC.

CDR3 nucleotides: TGTGCCAGCAGGAGGAGTAGCACTGAAGCTTTCTTT. It encodes CASRRSSTEAFF. This chain uses TRBV2 with TRBJ1-1; no reliable D call. The CDR3 length is 12 residues. Between the trimmed V and J ends, which lost 6 bases and 4 bases, there was a span of 9 bases. Germline V gives CDR1 SNHLY, CDR2 FYNNEI.

The chain uses TRBV5-1 and TRBJ1-4; no clear D. The germline V and J ends were trimmed by 3 bases and 7 bases, with 13 bases remaining between them. Per germline, CDR1 SGHRS and CDR2 YFSETQ. This CDR3 has 14 amino acids. CDR3 sequence (DNA): TGCGCCAGCAGCTCGGTGGTTAATAGTGAAAAACTGTTTTTT. Translation gives CASSSVVNSEKLFF. Using reference TRBV5-1 and TRBJ1-4 for the parts outside the CDR3, the full variable domain is KAGVTQTPRYLIKTRGQQVTLSCSPISGHRSVSWYQQTPGQGLQFLFEYFSETQRNKGNFPGRFSGRQFSNSRSEMNVSTLELGDSALYLCASSSVVNSEKLFFGSGTQLSVL.

This sequence joins TRBV3-1 (or the pseudogene TRBV3-2) and TRBJ2-5, with 7 bases that match TRBD2. After removal of 1 base from V and 5 bases from J, the junction contained 10 bases not matched to a gene. Looked up from germline, CDR1 is LGHDT and CDR2 is YNNKEL (reference sequence). CDR3 size: 16 residues. CDR3 nucleotides: TGTGCCAGCAGCCAAGGGGGTGTAGCCGGGAGGGAGACCCAGTACTTC. Amino acid sequence: CASSQGGVAGRETQYF.

The chain carries TRBV19 and TRBJ2-2; TRBD2 matches at 8 bases. V lost 4 bases, J lost 4 bases, and 8 bases stayed unmatched. Germline V gene lookup returns CDR1 LNHDA and CDR2 SQIVND (reference sequence). The CDR3 extends over 16 amino acids. CDR3 bases: TGTGCCAGTAGTACCTCCGGGACTAGTTTCACCGGGGAGCTGTTTTTT. Residues: CASSTSGTSFTGELFF. Together with reference TRBV19 and TRBJ2-2, the CDR3 gives the full variable domain: DGGITQSPKYLFRKEGQNVTLSCEQNLNHDAMYWYRQDPGQGLRLIYYSQIVNDFQKGDIAEGYSVSREKKESFPLTVTSAQKNPTAFYLCASSTSGTSFTGELFFGEGSRLTVL.

The V call is TRBV20-1, the J call TRBJ1-6; D perhaps matches TRBD1 (5 bases). Trimming removed 3 bases at V and 3 bases at J, with 12 bases between. CDR3 size: 15 residues. CDR1 DFQATT and CDR2 SNEGSKA come from the germline V gene (reference sequence). The CDR3 sequence: CSASASGNYNSPLHF. The DNA of the CDR3 is TGCAGTGCTAGTGCGTCAGGGAACTATAATTCACCCCTCCACTTT.

In this sample, this clone turned up a few times. The rearrangement uses TRBV5-1 and TRBJ2-2; D tentatively fits TRBD1 or TRBD2 (5 bases each). Trimming took 4 bases from V and 2 from J, leaving 12 bases between them. Germline V CDR1 and CDR2: SGHRS, YFSETQ. This CDR3 is 15 amino acids long. CDR3 protein: CASSPGPTNTGELFF. Written as DNA, the CDR3 is TGCGCCAGCAGCCCGGGACCAACAAACACCGGGGAGCTGTTTTTT.

This chain links TRBV6-5 with TRBJ1-5; D is possibly TRBD1 (6 bases). Germline V lookup: CDR1 MNHEY, CDR2 SVGAGI. The CDR3 runs to 14 residues. V was cut by 6 bases and J by 7 bases, with 16 bases left in between. CDR3 coding DNA: TGTGCCAGCAGGTACAGGGACACGGGACAGCCCCAGCATTTT. Translation gives CASRYRDTGQPQHF.